A single sample is the source of the 3 T cell receptor beta chains below, sequenced in a study of blood T cell repertoires in COVID-19. The assay was immunoSEQ multiplex PCR, and TCRdb's table has in-frame clones only and misses some. The sample yields some 250,000 clones, about 87% seen once. The sequenced sample was peripheral blood. All receptors come from an older woman with active or convalescent COVID-19.

The chain joins TRBV18 to TRBJ1-6, with 8 nucleotides matching TRBD1. The CDR3 extends over 18 amino acids. Germline V CDR1 and CDR2: KGHSH, LQKENI. V dropped 2 bases and J dropped 7; count of bases not matched to a gene: 13. CDR3 residues: CASSPGATSTGGNSPLHF. DNA of the CDR3: TGTGCCAGCTCACCAGGGGCGACGTCTACAGGGGGAAATTCACCCCTCCACTTT. Together with reference TRBV18 and TRBJ1-6, the CDR3 gives the full variable domain: NAGVMQNPRHLVRRRGQEARLRCSPMKGHSHVYWYRQLPEEGLKFMVYLQKENIIDESGMPKERFSAEFPKEGPSILRIQQVVRGDSAAYFCASSPGATSTGGNSPLHFGNGTRLTVT.

V gene TRBV9 combines with J gene TRBJ1-1; D not resolved. The CDR3 sequence is 13 residues long. V dropped 2 bases and J dropped 3 bases, with 8 bases sitting between them. Germline V CDR1 and CDR2: SGDLS, YYNGEE. CDR3 DNA sequence: TGTGCCAGCAGCGTTAAAGTAGACACTGAAGCTTTCTTT. Protein sequence: CASSVKVDTEAFF.

Comments on this clone: The sample holds other DNA sequences that translate to the same CDR3. Here the CDR3 DNA reads TGCAGTGCAGGGGGTGGAAACACCATATATTTT. This gives the protein CSAGGGNTIYF. The chain carries TRBV20-1 and TRBJ1-3; TRBD1 is a possible D gene (6 bases). Germline CDR1 DFQATT, CDR2 SNEGSKA (reference sequence). V lost 6 bases and J 3 bases, leaving 6 bases between the germline ends. The CDR3 spans 11 residues.